The T cell receptor (beta chain) described here comes from a study of CD8 T cells in Susac syndrome. An input of about 0.45 to 1 ug of RNA was subjected to reverse transcription using random hexamers. It was immunoSEQ multiplex PCR that amplified TCR beta CDR3 across 54 Vbeta and 13 Jbeta. TCRdb reprocessed the immunoSEQ multiplex PCR reads with MiXCR, giving one entry per CDR3 protein. The table has about 210,000 distinct CDR3 sequences, nearly 97% seen once; the top ten hold 0.085% to 0.1%. CDR3 length equals 15 residues. Germline V gene sequence: CDR1 DFQATT, CDR2 SNEGSKA (reference sequence). V lost 0 bases to trimming and J lost 6 bases; unmatched junction nucleotides: 4.

Sequences were obtained from CD4+ T cells from PBMCs. The rearrangement links TRBV20-1 to TRBJ2-1, with 11 nucleotides matching TRBD2. This clonotype was obtained from a human donor with multiple sclerosis. In DNA, the CDR3 is TGCAGTGCTAGAGATCAACTAGCGGGAGTCAATGAGCAGTTCTTC. Protein product: CSARDQLAGVNEQFF.